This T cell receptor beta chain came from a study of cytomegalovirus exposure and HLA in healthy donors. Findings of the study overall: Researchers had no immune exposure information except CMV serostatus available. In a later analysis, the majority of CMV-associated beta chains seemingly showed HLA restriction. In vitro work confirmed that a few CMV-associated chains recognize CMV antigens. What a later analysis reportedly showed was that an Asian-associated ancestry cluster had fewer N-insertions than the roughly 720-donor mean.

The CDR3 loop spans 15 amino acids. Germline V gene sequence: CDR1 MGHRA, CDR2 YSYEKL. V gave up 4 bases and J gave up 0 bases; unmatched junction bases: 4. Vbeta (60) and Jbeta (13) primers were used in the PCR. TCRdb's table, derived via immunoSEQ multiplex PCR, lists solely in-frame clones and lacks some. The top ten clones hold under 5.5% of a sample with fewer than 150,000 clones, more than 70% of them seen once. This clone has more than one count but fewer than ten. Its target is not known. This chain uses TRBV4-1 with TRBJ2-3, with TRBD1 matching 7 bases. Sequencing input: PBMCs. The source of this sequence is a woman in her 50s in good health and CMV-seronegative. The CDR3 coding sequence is TGCGCCAGCAGCCCCGGGACAGTCAGCACAGATACGCAGTATTTT. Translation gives CASSPGTVSTDTQYF.